The T cell receptor (beta chain) described here comes from a study of blood T cell repertoires in COVID-19. Study context: Acute-phase and convalescent COVID-19 samples originated in the United States, Italy and Spain.

Repertoires were generated with immunoSEQ multiplex PCR, while TCRdb's copy carries only in-frame clones and drops some. In the table there are 400,000 or so clones, approximately 86% of which are singletons. Germline loops: CDR1 LNHDA, CDR2 SQIVND (reference sequence). The CDR3 runs 16 residues. The V and J ends lost 6 bases and 0 bases, in that order; junction bases with no gene match: 7. Sequenced sample: peripheral blood. This sequence originates from a human donor in a cohort sampled during active COVID-19. This chain uses TRBV19 with TRBJ2-4; 8 nucleotides match TRBD1. The CDR3 nucleotides read TGTGCCAGTAGCCTCGGACAGGGCCTAGCCAAAAACATTCAGTACTTC. Its protein product is CASSLGQGLAKNIQYF.